This T cell receptor beta chain was found in a study of T cells in Graves' hyperthyroidism and ophthalmopathy. Study summary: Once the initial diagnosis was made, peripheral blood was obtained before any treatment.

This clonotype was seen repeatedly, ten times or more. Its antigen is undetermined. Study results and limitations: Through a model of 13 V-J features, ophthalmopathy was separated from stable hyperthyroidism.

Trimming took off 5 bases at V and 0 bases at J, with 12 bases between the two ends. This CDR3 region has 15 residues. Germline CDR1 reads LGHNT; CDR2 reads FRNRAP. Under 3 months was the duration of disease in ophthalmopathy patients, who also had a Clinical Activity Score of at least 3 and a NOSPECS grade of at least 4. Lactation, pregnancy, other autoimmune disease or uncontrolled infection excluded patients. RNA transcripts served as the template for amplifying TCR beta CDR3 regions. The primer set for the first-round RT-PCR of the TCR CDR3 was HTBI. Each CDR3 protein is one row after TCRdb ran MiXCR on the multiplex PCR reads. The sample comprises about 410,000 distinct CDR3 sequences, 14% of which are singletons, and about 20% rests with the top ten.

Sequencing was done on a sample of blood. The receptor was derived from a woman aged 30 to 39 with Graves' ophthalmopathy. This chain connects TRBV12-5 to TRBJ2-3; the D call may be TRBD1 or TRBD2 (6 bases each). This CDR3 reads CASGGTGTSTDTQYF. CDR3 coding DNA: TGTGCTAGTGGTGGAACAGGGACTAGCACAGATACGCAGTATTTT.